This TCR beta chain derives from a study of T-cell reconstitution after alpha-beta-depleted transplantation in children. The sample holds many counts of this clonotype. It was with unique molecular identifiers that the TCRbeta library was prepared. TCRdb itself ran the PCR reads through MiXCR, one entry per CDR3 protein. Of a few hundred thousand distinct CDR3 sequences listed, 20% are singletons. The V segment lost 6 bases and the J segment 5 bases; nucleotides outside the gene matches: 15. The CDR3 covers 18 residues. The chain is built from TRBV12-3 or TRBV12-4 and TRBJ2-1; TRBD2 matches 11 bases. This receptor was obtained from a human donor who donated a stem cell graft to a child with acute myeloid leukemia. Sample: PBMCs from the stem cell graft donor, taken from the stem cell graft. The CDR3 is CASRSTSGRFLQNNEQFF. CDR3 sequence (DNA): TGTGCCAGCAGAAGCACTAGCGGGAGATTCCTTCAGAACAATGAGCAGTTCTTC.